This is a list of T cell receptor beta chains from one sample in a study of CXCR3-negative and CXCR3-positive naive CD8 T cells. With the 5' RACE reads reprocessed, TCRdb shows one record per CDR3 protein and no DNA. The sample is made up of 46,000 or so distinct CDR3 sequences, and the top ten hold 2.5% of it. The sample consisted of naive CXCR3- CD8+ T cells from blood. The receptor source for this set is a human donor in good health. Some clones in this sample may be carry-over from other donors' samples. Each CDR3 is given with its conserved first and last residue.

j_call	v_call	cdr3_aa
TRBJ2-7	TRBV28	CASRSIRQGGGDEQYF
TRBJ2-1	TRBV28	CASSSTEGLAGDFGNEQFF
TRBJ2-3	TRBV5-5	CASSSLEHSTDTQYF
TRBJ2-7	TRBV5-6	CASSRPGRQYEQYF
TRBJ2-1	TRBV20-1	CSATTSSYNEQFF
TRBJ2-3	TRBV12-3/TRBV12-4	CASSSLAGAPDTQYF
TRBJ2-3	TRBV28	CASRSGPYLGDTQYF
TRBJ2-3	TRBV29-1	CSVEAGPGTAPTDTQYF
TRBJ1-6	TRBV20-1	CSAHPPDRESSPLHF
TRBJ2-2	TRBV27	CASSSTSTGELFF
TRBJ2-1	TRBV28	CASSFTGLAGLYEQFF
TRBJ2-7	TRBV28	CASSLSRDGNYEQYF
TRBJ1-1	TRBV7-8	CASSLEQNTEAFF
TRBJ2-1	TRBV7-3	CASSLGTSAYNEQFF
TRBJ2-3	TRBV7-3	CASSPGTSPSTDTQYF
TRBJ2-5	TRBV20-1	CSASGEQETQYF